This T cell receptor beta chain was sequenced in a study of blood T cell repertoires in COVID-19. On the study more broadly: From the United States, Italy and Spain came samples of acute and convalescent COVID-19. From T cells, B-cell-depleted T cells, or PBMCs came the material, which was cDNA or gDNA.

As handled by the study authors: Amplifying reference gene primers gave estimates of nucleated cell counts. Sequencing used immunoSEQ multiplex PCR; TCRdb keeps in-frame clones, though not all of them. V and J calls plus clone size are reproduced from that table; the DNA served to infer D and trimming. The sample has about 190,000 clones, about nine tenths seen once. From germline, CDR1 is SQVTM and CDR2 ANQGSEA. The CDR3 length is 17 residues. V gave up 0 bases and J gave up 1 base; unmatched junction bases: 8. This clonotype originated in a man aged 35 to 55 with acute or convalescent COVID-19. The sequenced sample was peripheral blood. This chain uses TRBV29-1 with TRBJ2-3; TRBD2 matches 9 bases. The CDR3 reads CSVEDLGTSRGTDTQYF. CDR3 in DNA: TGCAGCGTTGAAGATCTTGGGACTAGCAGGGGCACAGATACGCAGTATTTT.